This TCR beta chain is from a study of response to subunit inactivated influenza vaccine. Notes on the study in general: Few additional T cells are recruited per seasonal influenza vaccination, authors suggested.

This clonotype was seen a few times. Its antigen is not identified. A single record per CDR3 protein comes from TCRdb applying MiXCR to the RT-PCR reads. The sample holds around 200,000 distinct CDR3 sequences; around 9.2% are singletons and the top ten take under 13%. This material consisted of non-naive T cells sorted from PBMCs, taken on the day of vaccination. The TCR sequence derives from a middle-aged man who received an inactivated influenza vaccine.

The CDR3 DNA reads as TGTGCCAGCAAGGTGGAAGACAGGGGTAATTCACCCCTCCACTTT. This encodes CASKVEDRGNSPLHF. The V gene is TRBV27, the J gene TRBJ1-6, with TRBD1 identical over 8 bases. The junction had 8 bases not matched to a gene; V was cut back by 7 bases and J by 6 bases. The CDR3 length is 15 residues. Germline V gene sequence: CDR1 MNHEY, CDR2 SMNVEV (reference sequence).